The rows below give T cell receptor beta chains drawn from one sample of a study of a mutant IDH1 vaccine in newly diagnosed glioma. Their specific antigens are unknown. Clones were read by immunoSEQ multiplex PCR, and TCRdb kept only the in-frame ones, dropping some. This sample yields approximately 56,000 clones, of which about 71% are seen a single time; 5.3% belongs to the top ten. Here the sequenced sample was PBMCs, taken from a glioma patient whose treatment included an IDH1 peptide vaccine. The receptors shown here come from a man aged 50 to 59 with glioma. Each CDR3 is given with its conserved first and last residue. A D gene is named only where the DNA matches it firmly. The size of a clone is reported for some rows only, either as once, few or many, or as a class for expanded clones.

CDR3 DNA,CDR3 protein,D gene,J gene,V gene,clone size
TGTGCCAGCAGCGTAGATAGCAGCTATGGCTACACCTTC,CASSVDSSYGYTF,-,TRBJ1-2,TRBV9,-
TGTGCCACCCGAGACAGGCCTGTCGCAGATACGCAGTATTTT,CATRDRPVADTQYF,-,TRBJ2-3,TRBV19,-
TGTGCCAGCACCGCCCAGGGGGGGGACACTGAAGCTTTCTTT,CASTAQGGDTEAFF,TRBD1,TRBJ1-1,TRBV6-5,-
TGTGCCAGCAGTGAACGGTATGGCTACACCTTC,CASSERYGYTF,-,TRBJ1-2,TRBV6-1,few
TGTGCCAGCAGCCGTAACAGGGGGCTTAACACCGGGGAGCTGTTTTTT,CASSRNRGLNTGELFF,TRBD1,TRBJ2-2,TRBV7-9,-
TGTGCCAGCAGCGTAGGAGGGTCTAACACTGAAGCTTTCTTT,CASSVGGSNTEAFF,-,TRBJ1-1,TRBV9,once
TGTGCCAGTAGTATAGGGCAGGGGACCTATGGCTACACCTTC,CASSIGQGTYGYTF,-,TRBJ1-2,TRBV19,-
TGTGCCAGCAGCTTTCTTGGGTACGAGCAGTACTTC,CASSFLGYEQYF,-,TRBJ2-7,TRBV7-6,-
TGTGCCTGGAGCCGGGGGGGCCAAGAGACCCAGTACTTC,CAWSRGGQETQYF,TRBD2,TRBJ2-5,TRBV30,few
TGCGCCAGCAGCTTGGTCGGGGGGAATAATGAAAAACTGTTTTTT,CASSLVGGNNEKLFF,-,TRBJ1-4,TRBV5-1,few
TGTGCCTGGAGCGAAGCCAATTCACCCCTCCACTTT,CAWSEANSPLHF,-,TRBJ1-6,TRBV30,-
TGCGCCAGCAGCCAAGATAGTGTAAATGAGCAGTTCTTC,CASSQDSVNEQFF,-,TRBJ2-1,TRBV4-1,-
TGCGCCAGCAGCTCGGGGACGGCCTCCTACGAGCAGTACTTC,CASSSGTASYEQYF,-,TRBJ2-7,TRBV5-1,-
TGTGCCAGCAGTTTACGACAGGGTAATTCACCCCTCCACTTT,CASSLRQGNSPLHF,TRBD1,TRBJ1-6,TRBV27,-
TGTGCCAGCTCACCGCGTGCCTGGACAGGGAATTTTGTGATCCATCAGCCCCAGCATTTT,CASSPRAWTGNFVIHQPQHF,TRBD1,TRBJ1-5,TRBV18,-
TGTGCCAGCCAGGGCCTCCTTGGGGAGCAGTACTTC,CASQGLLGEQYF,-,TRBJ2-7,TRBV6-1,few
TGTGCCAGCAGCTTAACGGGGCCTTCCTACGAGCAGTACTTC,CASSLTGPSYEQYF,-,TRBJ2-7,TRBV7-9,-
TGTGCCAGCATTCCTCAGGGGGTGGGGGAGCAGTACTTC,CASIPQGVGEQYF,TRBD1,TRBJ2-7,TRBV6-1,-